Following are 32 T cell receptor beta chains from one sample sequenced in a study of regulatory T cells in long-lasting Graves disease. The time point here: newly diagnosed GD, antithyroid drugs for less than 3 months. The TCR library was prepared using RNA isolated from PBMCs. For TCR beta, libraries came from iRepertoire HTBI primers and Arm-PCR of CDR3 regions. One entry per CDR3 protein, called by TCRdb with MiXCR from the multiplex PCR reads. Counted here are 680,000 or so distinct CDR3 sequences, roughly 15% occurring once; the ten biggest clones make up around 19%. The sample also formed part of further work on T cells in Graves' hyperthyroidism and ophthalmopathy.

This sample comprised peripheral blood mononuclear cells (PBMCs), obtained at new diagnosis, from a patient treated with antithyroid drugs. Source of these receptors: a woman aged 25-40 years with Graves disease.

This clonotype appeared a few times. The chain combines TRBV2 with TRBJ2-5; D might be TRBD1 (5 bases). V was trimmed by 6 bases and J by 4 bases, leaving 12 bases between them. CDR1 and CDR2 (germline): SNHLY, FYNNEI. CDR3 length: 13 amino acids. CDR3 sequence (DNA): TGTGCCAGCAGACAGGAGATTCGAGAGACCCAGTACTTC. Its protein is CASRQEIRETQYF.

The chain has TRBV28 and TRBJ2-3, with D possibly matching TRBD2 (6 bases). Trimming shortened V by 6 bases and J by 6 bases, and 16 bases separated the two germline ends. From germline, CDR1 is MDHEN and CDR2 SYDVKM. The CDR3 is 14 amino acids. The CDR3 DNA follows: TGTGCCAGCAGGTCACCGGAGGGCCTGGATACGCAGTATTTT. Protein: CASRSPEGLDTQYF.

J is TRBJ1-1 and V is TRBV30; TRBD1 agrees at 8 bases. CDR3 length: 14 residues. Germline CDR1 and CDR2: GTSNPN and SVGIG (reference sequence). V shed 5 bases, J shed 3 bases, and the junction held 8 bases outside the gene matches. The CDR3 nucleotides are TGTGCCTGGGTGAGAACAGGGGGGGACACTGAAGCTTTCTTT. Protein sequence: CAWVRTGGDTEAFF.

This clonotype has ten or more counts. The genes are TRBV20-1 and TRBJ1-2, with D possibly matching TRBD1 (6 bases). Trimming pared 5 bases from V and 8 bases from J, leaving 21 bases between. The CDR3 length is 14 residues. Germline V lookup: CDR1 DFQATT, CDR2 SNEGSKA (reference sequence). The CDR3 nucleotides read TGCAGTGCTCGGCGTACAGGGATCCCAGGGGGCTACACCTTC. As protein: CSARRTGIPGGYTF.

This clonotype was detected a few times. The V call is TRBV9, the J call TRBJ2-1, with 15 bases aligning to TRBD2. The CDR3 contains 19 residues. The V gene's germline CDR1 is SGDLS and CDR2 YYNGEE. The J segment lost 2 bases and the V segment lost 1 base, leaving 7 bases of the junction unmatched. Here the CDR3 DNA reads TGTGCCAGCAGCGTACCGGGACTAGCGGGAGGCCCGCCCTACAATGAGCAGTTCTTC. Residues: CASSVPGLAGGPPYNEQFF.

This clonotype was observed a few times. The CDR3 sequence: CASSYSPSSYNSPLHF. The CDR3 bases are TGCGCCAGCAGCTACTCGCCGAGCTCCTATAATTCACCCCTCCACTTT. This chain connects TRBV5-1 to TRBJ1-6, with D hard to call. V was cut by 3 bases and J by 0 bases, with 10 bases left in between. This CDR3 region has 16 residues. The germline V gene has CDR1 SGHRS and CDR2 YFSETQ.

This clonotype has a count of ten or more. The chain links TRBV2 to TRBJ2-7; D perhaps matches TRBD1 (5 bases). Trimming took off 2 bases at V and 3 bases at J, with 8 bases between the two ends. CDR3 length: 13 residues. Germline CDR1 is SNHLY and CDR2 is FYNNEI. CDR3 bases: TGTGCCAGCAGTGAACGCCAGGGCTACGAGCAGTACTTC. Its translation: CASSERQGYEQYF. Combining the CDR3 with reference TRBV2 and TRBJ2-7 gives the whole variable domain EPEVTQTPSHQVTQMGQEVILRCVPISNHLYFYWYRQILGQKVEFLVSFYNNEISEKSEIFDDQFSVERPDGSNFTLKIRSTKLEDSAMYFCASSERQGYEQYFGPGTRLTVT.

The V gene is TRBV11-1, the J gene TRBJ1-5; the D gene is possibly TRBD1 (5 bases). The V gene's germline CDR1 is SGHAT and CDR2 FQDESV (reference sequence). The V end lost 5 bases, the J end lost 5 bases, and 10 bases lay between the germline ends. The CDR3 has 13 amino acids. Here the CDR3 DNA reads TGTGCCAGCAGCGCGGACACCGATCAGCCCCAGCATTTT. Translated: CASSADTDQPQHF.

At least ten counts were recorded for this clonotype. The chain employs TRBV28 and TRBJ1-3; D gene ambiguous. This CDR3 is 16 amino acids long. CDR1 is MDHEN and CDR2 is SYDVKM in the germline V gene. V was clipped by 2 bases and J by 2 bases, with 13 bases between them. The CDR3 spells CASSLARTIPGNTIYF. The CDR3 coding sequence is TGTGCCAGCAGTTTAGCGAGGACTATACCTGGAAACACCATATATTTT.

This clonotype showed up just a few times. The DNA of the CDR3 is TGTGCCTGGAGTGAGGGATTTGGTACAGATACGCAGTATTTT. Encoded protein: CAWSEGFGTDTQYF. The rearrangement joins TRBV30 to TRBJ2-3; D not certain. V was cut by 1 base and J by 3 bases, with 11 bases left in between. Germline V gene sequence: CDR1 GTSNPN, CDR2 SVGIG (reference sequence). The CDR3 consists of 14 residues.

The J gene is TRBJ2-3, the V gene TRBV20-1; D is undetermined. The DNA matches TRBJ2-5 better at its end, which makes the J call doubtful. This CDR3 has 15 residues. CDR1 is DFQATT, CDR2 SNEGSKA, per germline (reference sequence). The CDR3 is CSARGQTVGRETQYF. CDR3 sequence (DNA): TGCAGTGCTAGAGGACAAACAGTGGGTCGCGAGACCCAGTACTTC.

This sequence joins TRBV10-2 and TRBJ1-1, with 7 bases that match TRBD1. Trimming at V came to 6 bases and at J to 4 bases, leaving 5 bases not matched to a gene. This CDR3 contains 13 residues. In germline, CDR1 is WSHSY, CDR2 SAAADI. The CDR3 here is CASSGDRVTEAFF. CDR3 sequence (DNA): TGCGCCAGCAGCGGAGACAGGGTCACTGAAGCTTTCTTT.

The V call is TRBV15, the J call TRBJ2-1; D perhaps matches TRBD1 (6 bases). The CDR3 sequence is 11 residues long. Germline values: CDR1 LNHNV, CDR2 YYDKDF (reference sequence). V lost 2 bases and J 15 bases, leaving 11 bases between the germline ends. The CDR3 coding sequence is TGTGCCACCAGCAGAAACAGGGAAAGGTTCTTC. This encodes CATSRNRERFF.

This clonotype came up many times. This chain connects TRBV11-2 to TRBJ2-7; D might be TRBD2 (6 bases). CDR1 SGHAT and CDR2 FQNNGV come from the germline V gene. The CDR3 is made up of 14 amino acids. V was trimmed by 5 bases and J by 3 bases, leaving 14 bases between them. The CDR3 sequence is CASSRSGLNYEQYF. The CDR3 DNA reads as TGTGCCAGCAGCCGTAGCGGATTGAACTACGAGCAGTACTTC.

This clonotype was seen a handful of times. The CDR3 nucleotides read TGTGCCAGCACCCTGGGGGTAGCGGGAGGCATTTACAATGAGCAGTTCTTC. This gives the protein CASTLGVAGGIYNEQFF. J is TRBJ2-1 and V is TRBV6-1, with 10 positions matching TRBD2. Germline V gene lookup returns CDR1 MNHNS and CDR2 SASEGT. CDR3 length equals 17 residues. J lost 4 bases, V lost 7 bases, and 13 bases had no gene match.

The chain has TRBV27 and TRBJ2-3, with 8 bases matching TRBD2. The CDR3 consists of 14 residues. Germline CDR1 and CDR2: MNHEY and SMNVEV (reference sequence). V shed 6 bases, J shed 5 bases, and the junction held 7 bases outside the gene matches. CDR3 bases: TGTGCCAGCAGGGGGGGACTAGTTGGAGATACGCAGTATTTT. It yields the protein CASRGGLVGDTQYF.

This clonotype was counted once. The chain couples TRBV28 to TRBJ2-5; D perhaps matches TRBD2 (6 bases). From germline, CDR1 is MDHEN and CDR2 SYDVKM. Between the trimmed V and J ends, which lost 5 bases and 5 bases, there was a span of 15 bases. The CDR3 contains 14 residues. The DNA for the CDR3 is TGTGCCAGCAGTCACCGGAGGGCGCCGGAGACCCAGTACTTC. It codes for CASSHRRAPETQYF.

The sample holds a few counts of this clonotype. The gene calls are TRBV30 and TRBJ1-2; D is undetermined. CDR3 length: 14 amino acids. Germline loops: CDR1 GTSNPN, CDR2 SVGIG (reference sequence). Trimming cost V 0 bases and J 9 bases, with 17 bases left between them. DNA for the CDR3: TGTGCCTGGAGTGTACCGGGTTCGTTGATGAGCTACACCTTC. The encoded protein is CAWSVPGSLMSYTF. Based on the CDR3 plus reference TRBV30 and TRBJ1-2, the full variable domain is SQTIHQWPATLVQPVGSPLSLECTVEGTSNPNLYWYRQAAGRGLQLLFYSVGIGQISSEVPQNLSASRPQDRQFILSSKKLLLSDSGFYLCAWSVPGSLMSYTFGSGTRLTVV.

V and J are TRBV19 and TRBJ2-6; TRBD1 might be the D (6 bases). V was pared by 3 bases and J by 0 bases, with 12 bases between. This CDR3 has 17 amino acids. Germline V CDR1 and CDR2: LNHDA, SQIVND (reference sequence). CDR3 sequence (DNA): TGTGCCAGTAGTATTGACAGGAGAAGCTCTGGGGCCAACGTCCTGACTTTC. This gives the protein CASSIDRRSSGANVLTF.

This clonotype has a count of ten or more. The chain couples TRBV7-9 to TRBJ1-1, with 10 bases lining up with TRBD1. CDR3 length equals 13 residues. Unmatched junction bases numbered 4, after V lost 1 base and J lost 11 bases. Germline V gives CDR1 SEHNR, CDR2 FQNEAQ (reference sequence). The CDR3 DNA reads TGTGCCAGCAGCTTAGGGGGACAGGGGAAGGCTTTCTTT. It translates to CASSLGGQGKAFF.

This clonotype came up many times. The V gene is TRBV28, the J gene TRBJ1-2; tentatively, D is TRBD1 (5 bases). CDR1 MDHEN and CDR2 SYDVKM come from the germline V gene. CDR3 length: 15 residues. The V end was cut by 5 bases, the J end by 0 bases, with 13 bases between. The CDR3 sequence is CASSRGRQANYGYTF. The CDR3 bases are TGTGCCAGCAGTCGGGGACGGCAAGCTAACTATGGCTACACCTTC.

In its sample, this clonotype was seen a few times. J is TRBJ2-2 and V is TRBV9; D unclear. The V and J ends lost 4 bases and 6 bases respectively, with 10 bases between them. This CDR3 comprises 13 residues. Germline-derived CDR1 and CDR2 are SGDLS and YYNGEE. The CDR3 DNA reads as TGTGCCAGCAGCCCACAAGTCCCCGGGGAGCTGTTTTTT. Its protein is CASSPQVPGELFF.

The chain is built from TRBV27 and TRBJ2-7; 11 nucleotides match TRBD2. The CDR3 spans 18 residues. The germline gives CDR1 MNHEY, CDR2 SMNVEV (reference sequence). The V segment lost 5 bases and the J segment 6 bases; nucleotides outside the gene matches: 18. This CDR3 is CASSVGLAGQRRLREQYF. As DNA, the CDR3 is TGTGCCAGCAGTGTTGGACTAGCGGGCCAAAGGCGGCTACGCGAGCAGTACTTC.

A few counts support this clonotype. The J gene is TRBJ1-1, the V gene TRBV20-1, with 12 bases aligning to TRBD1. The germline V gene has CDR1 DFQATT and CDR2 SNEGSKA (reference sequence). CDR3 length: 15 amino acids. V dropped 5 bases and J dropped 7; count of bases not matched to a gene: 11. The CDR3 loop reads CSAVPGDRGLGEAFF. CDR3 sequence (DNA): TGCAGTGCTGTCCCAGGGGACAGGGGGCTGGGTGAAGCTTTCTTT.

This clonotype was recorded at least ten times. This chain joins TRBV2 and TRBJ2-4; the D gene is possibly TRBD2 (7 bases). This CDR3 is 13 amino acids long. The V and J ends lost 5 bases and 15 bases respectively, with 20 bases between them. The germline V gene has CDR1 SNHLY and CDR2 FYNNEI. The CDR3 sequence is CASSPQFGLGGYF. CDR3 in DNA: TGTGCCAGCAGTCCCCAATTTGGACTAGGGGGGTACTTC.

This clonotype was found many times. The chain joins TRBV12-3 or TRBV12-4 to TRBJ1-2, with D unclear. V was trimmed by 2 bases and J by 4 bases, leaving 14 bases between them. The CDR3 covers 15 residues. DNA for the CDR3: TGTGCCAGCAGTTTAAATCGTCGAGTGATCTATGGCTACACCTTC. Translation gives CASSLNRRVIYGYTF.

The chain joins TRBV27 to TRBJ1-2; maybe TRBD1 (6 bases). There are 17 residues in the CDR3. CDR1 is MNHEY, CDR2 SMNVEV, per germline (reference sequence). V lost 7 bases and J lost 2, with 23 bases in between. CDR3 amino acids: CASTDRGGGVPNYGYTF. The CDR3 region has the DNA TGTGCCAGCACCGACCGCGGGGGCGGGGTCCCGAACTATGGCTACACCTTC.

Worth noting for this clonotype: The DNA is left out, because the CDR3 cannot be placed on it with certainty; the CDR3 is given as TCRdb lists it. The rearrangement links TRBV11-2 to TRBJ1-5; TRBD1 is the table's D call and was not checked against the DNA. Looked up from germline, CDR1 is SGHAT and CDR2 is FQNNGV. Counting both end residues, the CDR3 totals 20 amino acids. The CDR3 here is CASSLSVARTYFGPGQPQHF.

This chain links TRBV24-1 with TRBJ2-3, with 9 bases lining up with TRBD2. The CDR3 covers 19 residues. Per the germline V gene, CDR1 is KGHDR and CDR2 is SFDVKD. V was clipped by 3 bases and J by 5 bases; unmatched bases: 17. As DNA, the CDR3 is TGTGCCACCAGTGATATACCGAGGGGTAGCGGGAGTTTTGAAGATACGCAGTATTTT. Translating gives CATSDIPRGSGSFEDTQYF.

This clonotype was observed at least ten times. At one boundary the junction diverges from the germline segment, which might be a read error. This chain connects TRBV4-1 to TRBJ1-5; D unresolved. Germline V CDR1 and CDR2: MGHRA, YSYEKL. The CDR3 is 13 residues long. In DNA, the CDR3 is TGTGCCAGCAGCCAAGATCGGGGTCAGCCCCAGCATTTT. Its protein product is CASSQDRGQPQHF.

This clonotype was observed many times. The chain links TRBV12-3 or TRBV12-4 to TRBJ2-1, with TRBD2 matching over 11 bases. The CDR3 totals 16 residues. The ends lost 3 bases at V and 8 bases at J; junction bases unmatched: 9. The CDR3 DNA reads as TGTGCCAGCAGTTTTCATACACTAGCGGGAGTGGATGAGCAGTTCTTC. Translating gives CASSFHTLAGVDEQFF.

The chain uses TRBV11-2 and TRBJ2-7; a possible D gene is TRBD1 (6 bases). CDR1 is SGHAT, CDR2 FQNNGV, per germline. V lost 2 bases and J 0 bases, leaving 20 bases between the germline ends. There are 18 residues in the CDR3. The CDR3 coding sequence is TGTGCCAGCAGCTTATTTTGGACACCCCGGGACAACTCCTACGAGCAGTACTTC. Residues: CASSLFWTPRDNSYEQYF.